The sequence of this T cell receptor beta chain was determined in a study of cytomegalovirus exposure and HLA in healthy donors. Study outcomes and limitations: Confirmation in vitro established that a few CMV-associated chains were specific for CMV antigens.

A multiplex PCR was run with 60 Vbeta primers and 13 Jbeta primers. Profiling relied on immunoSEQ multiplex PCR, and the TCRdb table lists in-frame clones only, not all of them. The table has under 200,000 clones, approximately 80% seen once; the top ten hold 1.5% to 2%. Details on this clone: The antigen is not known.

Looked up from germline, CDR1 is KGHSH and CDR2 is LQKENI. CDR3 size: 13 residues. The V segment lost 5 bases and the J segment 7 bases; nucleotides outside the gene matches: 5. The sequence derives from a woman in her 30s in good health and CMV-seronegative. The V gene is TRBV18, the J gene TRBJ1-2; 9 bases line up with TRBD1. Sequencing used PBMCs. CDR3 DNA sequence: TGTGCCAGCTCATCGGGGGACAGGGCTGGCTACACCTTC. Its protein product is CASSSGDRAGYTF.